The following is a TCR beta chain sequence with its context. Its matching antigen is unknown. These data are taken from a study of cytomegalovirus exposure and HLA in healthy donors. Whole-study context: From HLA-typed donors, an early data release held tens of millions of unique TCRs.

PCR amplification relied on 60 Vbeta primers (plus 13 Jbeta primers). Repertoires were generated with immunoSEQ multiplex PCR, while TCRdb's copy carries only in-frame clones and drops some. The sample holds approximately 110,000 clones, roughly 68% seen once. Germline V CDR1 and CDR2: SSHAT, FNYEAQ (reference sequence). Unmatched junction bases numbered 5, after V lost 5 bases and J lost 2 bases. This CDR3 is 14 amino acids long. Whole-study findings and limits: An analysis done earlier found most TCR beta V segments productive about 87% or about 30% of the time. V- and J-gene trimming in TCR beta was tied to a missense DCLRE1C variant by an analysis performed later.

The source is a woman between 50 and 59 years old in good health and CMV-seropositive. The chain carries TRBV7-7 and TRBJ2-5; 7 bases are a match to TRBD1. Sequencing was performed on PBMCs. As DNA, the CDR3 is TGTGCCAGCAGCCCTGGACAGGTTCAAGAGACCCAGTACTTC. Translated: CASSPGQVQETQYF.